The T cell receptor (beta chain) described here comes from a study of technical replicates of blood from several donors. Sequencing used immunoSEQ multiplex PCR; TCRdb keeps in-frame clones, though not all of them. This sample has about 84,000 clones, with 93% found just once. Germline V CDR1 and CDR2: LNHDA, SQIVND (reference sequence). The CDR3 spans 13 residues. Trimming took 5 bases from V and 1 from J, leaving 8 bases between them. This chain connects TRBV19 to TRBJ2-5; D perhaps matches TRBD1 (5 bases). Sequenced sample: T cells isolated from PBMCs. This receptor was taken from a human donor in good health. CDR3 protein: CASSGAPQETQYF. The DNA of the CDR3 is TGTGCCAGTAGTGGGGCTCCCCAAGAGACCCAGTACTTC. The full variable domain, in which reference TRBV19 and TRBJ2-5 provide the parts outside the CDR3, is DGGITQSPKYLFRKEGQNVTLSCEQNLNHDAMYWYRQDPGQGLRLIYYSQIVNDFQKGDIAEGYSVSREKKESFPLTVTSAQKNPTAFYLCASSGAPQETQYFGPGTRLLVL.